This entry concerns a single T cell receptor beta chain. Its antigen is unidentified. Profiled with immunoSEQ multiplex PCR; TCRdb holds only in-frame clones, not every one. The repertoire includes about 190,000 clones, about 82% of them detected once, and more than 1.1% sits in the top ten. This entry comes from a study of cytomegalovirus exposure and HLA in healthy donors. Study-level information: Later analysis reported that the approximately 120 validation repertoires shared the platform of the 650 to 700 first-cohort repertoires. General study results and limits: The study labeled 164 TCR beta chains cytomegalovirus-associated. According to a subsequent analysis, TCR clusters identified in the first cohort showed a tendency to co-occur across the 120 validation repertoires.

Material: PBMCs. The receptor was derived from a woman between 18 and 29 years old in good health and CMV-seronegative.

The CDR3 is CASSPGTGGLYGYTF. In DNA form, the CDR3 reads TGTGCCAGCAGCCCGGGGACAGGGGGACTCTATGGCTACACCTTC. The chain carries TRBV6-6 and TRBJ1-2; TRBD1 matches at 11 bases. J lost 4 bases, V lost 6 bases, and 7 bases had no gene match. This CDR3 comprises 15 residues. Germline CDR1 MNHNY, CDR2 SVGAGI (reference sequence).